The 29 T cell receptor beta chains reported below all come from one sample, sequenced in a study of regulatory T cells in long-lasting Graves disease (dated by TCRdb to about 2021). The time point label on this specimen signifies: newly diagnosed GD, antithyroid drugs for less than 3 months. For both TCR sequencing and RNA sequencing, RNA was extracted from PBMCs in TRIzol. Library creation used multiplex PCR. These reads were obtained on an Illumina HiSeq 4000. iRepertoire HTBI primers and Arm-PCR amplification of CDR3 regions were used to construct TCR beta libraries. The public reads were quality trimmed at Q25 with fastp and then assembled into clones with MiXCR by TCRdb, keeping productive beta chains. Every distinct CDR3 protein forms one entry, paired with its most common genes and DNA. The sample records under 450,000 distinct CDR3 sequences, roughly 15% of which are singletons. Over 20% of the sample is held by the ten biggest clonotypes.

These records were also assigned to another study, of T cells in Graves' hyperthyroidism and ophthalmopathy.

Sequenced here: peripheral blood mononuclear cells (PBMCs), sampled at new diagnosis, from a patient treated with antithyroid drugs. The receptors come from a woman between 18 and 29 years old with Graves disease. Donor details come from another sample of the same person, matched by shared clones.

The chain links TRBV19 to TRBJ2-3, with 10 nucleotides matching TRBD2. Germline CDR1 is LNHDA and CDR2 is SQIVND (reference sequence). V shed 6 bases, J shed 0 bases, and the junction held 6 bases outside the gene matches. This CDR3 is 16 amino acids long. CDR3 in DNA: TGTGCCAGTAGGCTTGGACTAGCGGCTAGCACAGATACGCAGTATTTT. It translates to CASRLGLAASTDTQYF.

This clonotype was counted between two and nine times. The V gene is TRBV5-1, the J gene TRBJ2-7; D is undetermined. Trimming took off 0 bases at V and 7 bases at J, with 11 bases between the two ends. The germline gives CDR1 SGHRS, CDR2 YFSETQ. The CDR3 extends over 13 amino acids. CDR3 in DNA: TGCGCCAGCAGCTTGGAGGCAGGTTGGGAGCAGTACTTC. It codes for CASSLEAGWEQYF.

This clonotype was seen at least ten times. J is TRBJ2-7 and V is TRBV24-1, with D unclear. The CDR3 runs 13 residues. Germline V CDR1 and CDR2: KGHDR, SFDVKD. V was pared by 4 bases and J by 7 bases, with 13 bases between. The CDR3 DNA follows: TGTGCCACCAGTGACCCGTCCCGGGCTGAGCAGTACTTC. Encoded protein: CATSDPSRAEQYF.

The CDR3 DNA sequence: TGTGCCAGCAGCGTTGGCGGGATGCAAGAGACCCAGTACTTC. It codes for CASSVGGMQETQYF. V and J are TRBV9 and TRBJ2-5; tentatively, D is TRBD2 (6 bases). V lost 2 bases and J 2 bases, leaving 10 bases between the germline ends. CDR1 is SGDLS, CDR2 YYNGEE, per germline. The CDR3 totals 14 residues.

Ten or more counts support this clonotype. A read error may be the cause here, since a much bigger clone is one base away. This rearrangement joins TRBV11-2 to TRBJ2-5; 7 nucleotides line up with TRBD1. This CDR3 is 14 amino acids long. Germline lookup yields CDR1 SGHAT and CDR2 FQNNGV. The CDR3 spells CASSLAGGIETRYF. CDR3 DNA sequence: TGTGCCAGCAGCTTAGCAGGGGGTATAGAGACCCGGTACTTC.

This clonotype has ten or more counts. The V call is TRBV30, the J call TRBJ1-1; 8 bases are a match to TRBD1. The V gene's germline CDR1 is GTSNPN and CDR2 SVGIG (reference sequence). The V segment lost 2 bases and the J segment 4 bases; nucleotides outside the gene matches: 3. The CDR3 length is 13 residues. CDR3 coding DNA: TGTGCCTGGAGTCCCGGGACAGGCACTGAAGCTTTCTTT. This translates into CAWSPGTGTEAFF.

This clonotype was recorded at least ten times. The genes are TRBV18 and TRBJ2-7; 9 nucleotides agree with TRBD2. The CDR3 is made up of 14 amino acids. CDR1 is KGHSH, CDR2 LQKENI, per germline. The junction had 2 bases not matched to a gene; V was cut back by 3 bases and J by 2 bases. This chain's CDR3 is CASSPGLATYEQYF. The CDR3 nucleotides are TGTGCCAGCTCACCGGGACTAGCTACCTACGAGCAGTACTTC.

V and J are TRBV20-1 and TRBJ1-2, with 7 bases identical to TRBD1. From germline, CDR1 is DFQATT and CDR2 SNEGSKA (reference sequence). This CDR3 region has 14 residues. Trimming at V came to 2 bases and at J to 0 bases, leaving 3 bases not matched to a gene. DNA for the CDR3: TGCAGTGCTAGATACAGGGGACCTAACTATGGCTACACCTTC. Amino acids: CSARYRGPNYGYTF.

At least ten counts were recorded for this clonotype. The rearrangement uses TRBV30 and TRBJ1-2, with 9 bases lining up with TRBD1. The ends lost 5 bases at V and 4 bases at J; junction bases unmatched: 8. The CDR3 extends over 14 amino acids. Looked up from germline, CDR1 is GTSNPN and CDR2 is SVGIG (reference sequence). The DNA of the CDR3 is TGTGCCTGGTTGGTCCACAGGGGGCCCTATGGCTACACCTTC. Amino acid sequence: CAWLVHRGPYGYTF.

Ten or more counts support this clonotype. The chain couples TRBV20-1 to TRBJ2-7; tentatively, D is TRBD1 or TRBD2 (5 bases each). Germline-derived CDR1 and CDR2 are DFQATT and SNEGSKA (reference sequence). V dropped 6 bases and J dropped 4 bases, with 34 bases sitting between them. This CDR3 has 19 residues. CDR3 nucleotide sequence: TGCAGTGCGCCTCCCCGAGATGCCAGGGCGGTTAGATCGGGGTACGAGCAGTACTTC. Its translation: CSAPPRDARAVRSGYEQYF.

The genes are TRBV5-1 and TRBJ2-7; D gene ambiguous. Trimming cost V 1 base and J 3 bases, with 23 bases left between them. Germline CDR1 SGHRS, CDR2 YFSETQ. The CDR3 sequence is 18 residues long. CDR3 in amino acids: CASSLFQPQLNRVYEQYF. DNA for the CDR3: TGCGCCAGCAGCTTGTTCCAACCCCAGTTGAATCGAGTCTACGAGCAGTACTTC.

This clonotype was detected a few times. The rearrangement links TRBV20-1 to TRBJ1-1; no reliable D call. Germline values: CDR1 DFQATT, CDR2 SNEGSKA (reference sequence). The ends were cut back, 5 bases at V and 7 bases at J, with 17 bases in the middle. This CDR3 has 13 residues. In DNA, the CDR3 is TGCAGTGCTGGGCGAGACGGAACAGTTGAAGCTTTCTTT. Amino acids: CSAGRDGTVEAFF.

Many counts were recorded for this clonotype. DNA for the CDR3: TGTGCCAGTAGTACCGGGACAGCATATGTCACCGGGGAGCTGTTTTTT. Protein: CASSTGTAYVTGELFF. The V call is TRBV19, the J call TRBJ2-2; 7 bases are shared with TRBD1. J was trimmed by 4 bases and V by 4 bases; bases with no gene match: 9. CDR1 and CDR2 from the germline V gene are LNHDA and SQIVND (reference sequence). The CDR3 runs to 16 residues.

In this sample, this clonotype turned up a few times. DNA for the CDR3: TGTGCCAGCAGCTACGGGCCAGTCACAGATACGCAGTATTTT. This encodes CASSYGPVTDTQYF. The rearrangement uses TRBV7-2 and TRBJ2-3, with D unresolved. Germline CDR1 and CDR2: SGHTA and FQGNSA. With 4 bases removed from V and 2 bases from J, the gap between germline ends came to 10 bases. The CDR3 covers 14 residues. The full variable domain, its missing parts supplied by reference TRBV7-2 and TRBJ2-3, is GAGVSQSPSNKVTEKGKDVELRCDPISGHTALYWYRQSLGQGLEFLIYFQGNSAPDKSGLPSDRFSAERTGGSVSTLTIQRTQQEDSAVYLCASSYGPVTDTQYFGPGTRLTVL.

This rearrangement joins TRBV10-2 to TRBJ2-3; the match to TRBD2 covers 7 bases. Per germline, CDR1 WSHSY and CDR2 SAAADI. The length of the CDR3 is 15 residues. V was pared by 6 bases and J by 8 bases, with 14 bases of the junction left unmatched. CDR3 in amino acids: CASRAIGRDQGTQYF. The CDR3 region has the DNA TGCGCCAGCAGAGCTATTGGGAGGGACCAGGGTACGCAGTATTTT.

This clonotype showed up just a few times. The chain joins TRBV2 to TRBJ1-3, with TRBD1 matching 7 bases. J lost 8 bases, V lost 6 bases, and 10 bases had no gene match. This CDR3 region has 14 residues. The germline V gene has CDR1 SNHLY and CDR2 FYNNEI. CDR3 sequence reads: CASRTSTGAHTIYF. The CDR3 DNA is TGTGCCAGCAGGACCAGCACAGGGGCCCACACCATATATTTT.

This clonotype was seen many times. The genes are TRBV5-1 and TRBJ2-1, with 8 bases identical to TRBD2. Germline-derived CDR1 and CDR2 are SGHRS and YFSETQ. There are 15 residues in the CDR3. The V segment lost 4 bases and the J segment 7 bases; nucleotides outside the gene matches: 10. CDR3 nucleotide sequence: TGCGCCAGCAGCGTCTGGTCCGGGGGGGCAAATGAGCAGTTCTTC. Its translation is CASSVWSGGANEQFF.

This sequence joins TRBV7-9 and TRBJ2-1, with TRBD1 matching 9 bases. Losses at the gene ends were 4 bases for V and 4 bases for J; bases not matched to a gene: 5. Germline CDR1 SEHNR, CDR2 FQNEAQ (reference sequence). The CDR3 extends over 15 amino acids. CDR3 sequence (DNA): TGTGCCAGCAGCTCGGGACAGGGCCGTTACAATGAGCAGTTCTTC. Translated, it gives CASSSGQGRYNEQFF.

This clonotype has at least ten counts. At one boundary the junction diverges from the germline segment, which might be a read error. The CDR3: CASSLFQGGTEAFF. The CDR3 nucleotides read TGCGCCAGCAGCTTGTTTCAGGGGGGAACTGAAGCTTTTTTT. The chain is built from TRBV5-1 and TRBJ1-1; TRBD1 agrees at 7 bases. Germline values: CDR1 SGHRS, CDR2 YFSETQ. The CDR3 runs 14 residues.

This clonotype was detected many times. This chain links TRBV3-1 with TRBJ2-7, with 9 bases matching TRBD1. The CDR3 sequence is 18 residues long. Unmatched junction bases numbered 20, after V lost 11 bases and J lost 0 bases. In germline, CDR1 is LGHDT, CDR2 YNNKEL (reference sequence). CDR3: CAASGGTGNTHPSYEQYF. The CDR3 DNA is TGTGCCGCTTCCGGGGGGACAGGGAACACTCACCCCTCCTACGAGCAGTACTTC.

The sample holds many counts of this clonotype. The chain combines TRBV7-9 with TRBJ2-1, with D possibly being TRBD1 (6 bases). CDR1 and CDR2 (germline): SEHNR, FQNEAQ (reference sequence). The CDR3 spans 13 residues. Trimming removed 5 bases at V and 8 bases at J, with 13 bases between. CDR3 DNA: TGTGCCAGCAGCCTACAGGGTTTACATGAGCAGTTCTTC. As protein: CASSLQGLHEQFF.

The V and J genes are TRBV5-1 and TRBJ1-2; D remains unclear. The germline V gene has CDR1 SGHRS and CDR2 YFSETQ. The V and J ends lost 4 bases and 8 bases respectively, with 24 bases between them. The CDR3 totals 16 residues. CDR3 region: CASSPPPPHSTGGYTF. The CDR3 DNA reads TGCGCCAGCAGCCCCCCCCCCCCCCATAGCACGGGGGGCTACACCTTC.

The V gene is TRBV10-3, the J gene TRBJ2-7, with D possibly TRBD1 on 6 matching bases. CDR1 and CDR2 (germline): ENHRY, SYGVKD. V was trimmed by 2 bases and J by 2 bases, leaving 13 bases between them. The CDR3 is 15 residues long. The CDR3 region is CAISEIDRNPYEQYF. CDR3 DNA sequence: TGTGCCATCAGTGAGATCGACAGGAACCCCTACGAGCAGTACTTC.

The sample holds many counts of this clonotype. This chain links TRBV6-1 with TRBJ2-1, with TRBD1 identical over 7 bases. Trimming removed 9 bases from V and 2 bases from J; junction bases left unmatched: 7. This CDR3 is 14 amino acids long. The germline gives CDR1 MNHNS, CDR2 SASEGT. The CDR3 spells CASPGDRPYNEQFF. DNA for the CDR3: TGTGCCAGTCCTGGGGACAGACCCTACAATGAGCAGTTCTTC.

This clonotype occurred a few times. The chain couples TRBV2 to TRBJ2-3; D gene ambiguous. The CDR3 totals 10 residues. Deletions cut 7 bases from V and 7 bases from J, with 6 bases between. Per germline, CDR1 SNHLY and CDR2 FYNNEI. The CDR3 loop reads CASTGNTQYF. CDR3 in DNA: TGTGCCAGCACGGGCAATACGCAGTATTTT.

The V call is TRBV20-1, the J call TRBJ2-2; perhaps D is TRBD1 or TRBD2 (6 bases each). Germline V gene sequence: CDR1 DFQATT, CDR2 SNEGSKA (reference sequence). V was trimmed by 0 bases and J by 3 bases, leaving 14 bases between them. The length of the CDR3 is 16 residues. For the CDR3, the DNA is TGCAGTGCTAGAGATCCACAGAGGGGGGACACCGGGGAGCTGTTTTTT. Translation: CSARDPQRGDTGELFF.

As regards this clonotype: A much bigger clone sits one base away, suggesting this may be a read error. This chain joins TRBV6-2 or TRBV6-3 and TRBJ2-7; D gene ambiguous. The J call is uncertain, as TRBJ2-3 better fits the DNA end. The CDR3 runs to 17 residues. Germline V CDR1 and CDR2: MNHEY, SVGEGT. The CDR3 spells CASSEPVPRVGTDTQYF. Here the CDR3 DNA reads TGTGCCAGCAGTGAGCCTGTGCCCCGGGTGGGTACAGATACGCAGTATTTT.

This clonotype was counted only a few times. J is TRBJ1-2 and V is TRBV24-1; 10 nucleotides align to TRBD1. The CDR3 loop spans 13 amino acids. Germline V gives CDR1 KGHDR, CDR2 SFDVKD. After removal of 10 bases from V and 7 bases from J, the junction contained 8 bases not matched to a gene. In DNA form, the CDR3 reads TGTGCCACAAGTCCCGGGACAGGGGTTGGCTACACCTTC. This translates into CATSPGTGVGYTF.

The rearrangement joins TRBV20-1 to TRBJ1-2; D is unclear. This CDR3 comprises 13 residues. Trimming took off 6 bases at V and 3 bases at J, with 14 bases between the two ends. From germline, CDR1 is DFQATT and CDR2 SNEGSKA (reference sequence). The CDR3 DNA reads as TGCAGTGCGACGGCAGGCGGCGACTATGGCTACACCTTC. Translating gives CSATAGGDYGYTF.